The sequence of this TCR beta chain was determined in a study of blood T cell repertoires in COVID-19. Study background: Both acute and convalescent COVID-19 samples were obtained from the United States, Italy and Spain. Sample material is recorded as cDNA or gDNA derived from T cells, B-cell-depleted T cells, or PBMCs.

The CDR3 loop spans 14 amino acids. Trimming took 2 bases from V and 7 from J, leaving 11 bases between them. Germline lookup yields CDR1 SEHNR and CDR2 FQNEAQ (reference sequence). In the original analysis: Amplification with reference gene primers provided the estimates of nucleated cell counts. Only in-frame clones appear in the TCRdb table, and some are missing; sequencing was by immunoSEQ multiplex PCR. That table supplies the V and J calls and clone size; D and trimming were determined from the DNA. The table includes more than 140,000 clones, 80% to 90% detected once. Input material: peripheral blood. The sequence was collected from a woman aged 50 to 65 in a cohort sampled during active or convalescent COVID-19. The genes are TRBV7-9 and TRBJ2-2; weak D call: TRBD1 (5 bases). The CDR3 reads CASSLQGNHGELFF. Written as DNA, the CDR3 is TGTGCCAGCAGCTTACAGGGAAATCACGGGGAGCTGTTTTTT.